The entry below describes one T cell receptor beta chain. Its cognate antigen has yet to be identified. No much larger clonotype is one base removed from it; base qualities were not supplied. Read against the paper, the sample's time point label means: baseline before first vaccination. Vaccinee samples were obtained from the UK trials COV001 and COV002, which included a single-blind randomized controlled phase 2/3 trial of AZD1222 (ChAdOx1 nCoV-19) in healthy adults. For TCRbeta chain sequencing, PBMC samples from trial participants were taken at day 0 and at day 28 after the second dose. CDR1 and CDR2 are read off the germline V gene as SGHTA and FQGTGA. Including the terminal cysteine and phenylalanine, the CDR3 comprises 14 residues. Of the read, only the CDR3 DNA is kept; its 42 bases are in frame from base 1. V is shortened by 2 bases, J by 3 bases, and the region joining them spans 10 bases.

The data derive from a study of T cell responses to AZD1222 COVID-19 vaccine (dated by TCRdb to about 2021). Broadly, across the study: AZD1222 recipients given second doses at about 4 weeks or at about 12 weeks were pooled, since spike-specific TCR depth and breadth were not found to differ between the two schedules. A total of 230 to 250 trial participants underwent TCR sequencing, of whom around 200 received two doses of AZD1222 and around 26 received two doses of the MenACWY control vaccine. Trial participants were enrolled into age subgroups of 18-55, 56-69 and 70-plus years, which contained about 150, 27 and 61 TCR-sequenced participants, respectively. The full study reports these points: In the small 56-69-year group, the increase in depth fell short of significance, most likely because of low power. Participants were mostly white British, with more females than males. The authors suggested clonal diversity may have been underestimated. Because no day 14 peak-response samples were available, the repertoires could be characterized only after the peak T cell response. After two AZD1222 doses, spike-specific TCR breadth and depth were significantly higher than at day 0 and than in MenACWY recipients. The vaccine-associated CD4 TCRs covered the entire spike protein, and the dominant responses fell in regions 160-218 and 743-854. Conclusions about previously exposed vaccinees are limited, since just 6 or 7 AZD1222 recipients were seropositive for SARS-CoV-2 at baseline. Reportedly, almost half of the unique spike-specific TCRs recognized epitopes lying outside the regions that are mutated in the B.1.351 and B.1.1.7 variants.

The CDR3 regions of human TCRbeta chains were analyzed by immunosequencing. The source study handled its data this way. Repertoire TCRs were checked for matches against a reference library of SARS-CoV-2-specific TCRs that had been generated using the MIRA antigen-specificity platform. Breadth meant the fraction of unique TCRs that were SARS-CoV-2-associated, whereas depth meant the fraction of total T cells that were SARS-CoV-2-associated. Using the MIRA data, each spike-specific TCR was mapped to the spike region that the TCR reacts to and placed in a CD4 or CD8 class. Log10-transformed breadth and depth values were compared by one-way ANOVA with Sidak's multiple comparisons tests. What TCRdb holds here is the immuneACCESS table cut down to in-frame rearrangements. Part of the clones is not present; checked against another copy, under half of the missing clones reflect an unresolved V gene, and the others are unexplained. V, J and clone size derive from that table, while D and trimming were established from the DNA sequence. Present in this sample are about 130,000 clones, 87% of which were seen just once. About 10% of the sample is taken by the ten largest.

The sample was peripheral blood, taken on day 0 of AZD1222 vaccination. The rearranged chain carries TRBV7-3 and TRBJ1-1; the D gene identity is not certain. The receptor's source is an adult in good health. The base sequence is TGTGCCAGCAGCTTATCACCAGCGGACACTGAAGCTTTCTTT. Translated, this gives CASSLSPADTEAFF. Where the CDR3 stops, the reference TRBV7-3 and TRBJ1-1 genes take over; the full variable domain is GAGVSQTPSNKVTEKGKYVELRCDPISGHTALYWYRQSLGQGPEFLIYFQGTGAADDSGLPNDRFFAVRPEGSVSTLKIQRTERGDSAVYLCASSLSPADTEAFFGQGTRLTVV.